This passage covers 23 T cell receptor beta chains from one sample sequenced in a study of T cells in Graves' hyperthyroidism and ophthalmopathy. RNA transcripts yielded amplified TCR beta CDR3 regions. First-round RT-PCR of the TCR CDR3 relied on the HTBI primer set. TCRdb re-analysed the multiplex PCR reads in MiXCR, keeping a single row per CDR3 protein. This table has a few hundred thousand distinct CDR3 sequences, about 19% appearing once. Sample: blood. These receptors were obtained from a woman younger than 35 with Graves' hyperthyroidism.

Ten or more counts support this clonotype. The V and J genes are TRBV11-2 and TRBJ2-5; D might be TRBD1 (5 bases). The V gene lost 1 base and the J gene lost 6 bases, with 21 bases spanning the gap. Germline-derived CDR1 and CDR2 are SGHAT and FQNNGV. The CDR3 consists of 17 residues. CDR3 loop: CASSLVSGKRVRKTQYF. In DNA form, the CDR3 reads TGTGCCAGCAGCTTAGTCTCAGGGAAAAGGGTACGGAAGACCCAGTACTTC.

Remarks on this clonotype: Germline and junction disagree at one end, which may indicate a read error. J is TRBJ2-2 and V is TRBV30; possible D gene TRBD2, 5 bases. Germline CDR1 reads GTSNPN; CDR2 reads SVGIG (reference sequence). This CDR3 region has 11 residues. The CDR3 DNA reads as TGTGCCCGGAGCCGCGCCGGGGAGCTGCTTTTT. Its protein product is CARSRAGELLF.

This clonotype was detected ten times or more. The rearrangement uses TRBV6-1 and TRBJ1-2; D possibly corresponds to TRBD1 (6 bases). CDR3 length: 13 amino acids. V lost 6 bases to trimming and J lost 8 bases, with 16 bases between them. CDR1 and CDR2 (germline): MNHNS, SASEGT. CDR3 coding DNA: TGTGCCAGCAGCGAACAGCCCAGGGGAGGCTACACCTTC. Translated: CASSEQPRGGYTF.

This clonotype was observed a few times. The chain links TRBV5-4 to TRBJ2-7; 9 positions match TRBD1. CDR3 length: 15 residues. V trimming: 4 bases; J trimming: 1 base; junction bases outside the gene matches: 6. The germline gives CDR1 SGHNT, CDR2 YYREEE (reference sequence). The CDR3 bases are TGTGCCAGCAGCCCGGGCGGACAGGGGTCCTACGAGCAGTACTTC. This encodes CASSPGGQGSYEQYF. Looking up the rest from reference TRBV5-4 and TRBJ2-7 gives the full variable domain: ETGVTQSPTHLIKTRGQQVTLRCSSQSGHNTVSWYQQALGQGPQFIFQYYREEENGRGNFPPRFSGLQFPNYSSELNVNALELDDSALYLCASSPGGQGSYEQYFGPGTRLTVT.

The J gene is TRBJ2-7, the V gene TRBV27; D unclear. CDR3 size: 13 residues. Per germline, CDR1 MNHEY and CDR2 SMNVEV (reference sequence). V lost 5 bases and J lost 2, with 10 bases in between. CDR3 region: CASSPQQAYEQYF. The CDR3 DNA reads as TGTGCCAGCAGTCCCCAGCAGGCCTACGAGCAGTACTTC.

Many counts were recorded for this clonotype. This rearrangement joins TRBV2 to TRBJ1-1; no firm D call. V was pared by 8 bases and J by 10 bases, with 14 bases between. CDR1 SNHLY and CDR2 FYNNEI come from the germline V gene. This CDR3 contains 11 residues. CDR3 DNA: TGTGCCAGCGGTCTCGGACCGGGAGCTTTCTTT. It encodes CASGLGPGAFF.

The chain joins TRBV5-1 to TRBJ2-5; 7 bases fit TRBD2. The V gene's germline CDR1 is SGHRS and CDR2 YFSETQ. The CDR3 contains 16 residues. V lost 0 bases and J lost 0; bases outside the gene matches: 5. CDR3 DNA: TGCGCCAGCAGCTTGGTTCCAAGCGGGGACCAAGAGACCCAGTACTTC. Its protein product is CASSLVPSGDQETQYF.

This clonotype was found many times. This rearrangement joins TRBV28 to TRBJ1-1; unclear D gene. Germline V gene lookup returns CDR1 MDHEN and CDR2 SYDVKM. The CDR3 covers 13 residues. Between the trimmed V and J ends, which lost 6 bases and 4 bases, there was a span of 12 bases. The CDR3 coding sequence is TGTGCCAGCAGCACGGGAAGAGGCACTGAAGCTTTCTTT. Residues: CASSTGRGTEAFF.

V gene TRBV7-8 combines with J gene TRBJ1-3, with D unclear. CDR3 length equals 18 residues. Looked up from germline, CDR1 is SGHVS and CDR2 is FQNEAQ. The V gene lost 5 bases and the J gene lost 1 base, with 21 bases spanning the gap. DNA for the CDR3: TGTGCCAGCAGCGATCTATTGTCCGGGAGCACATCTGGAAACACCATATATTTT. Amino acid sequence: CASSDLLSGSTSGNTIYF.

This clonotype was detected many times. This chain uses TRBV6-1 with TRBJ2-2, with 7 bases aligning to TRBD2. CDR1 MNHNS and CDR2 SASEGT come from the germline V gene. The CDR3 covers 14 residues. V shed 11 bases and J 4 bases; nucleotides not matched to a gene: 10. The CDR3 coding sequence is TGTGCCGGGAGGGACCTGAGAGGCACCGGGGAGCTGTTTTTT. This gives the protein CAGRDLRGTGELFF.

This clonotype appeared many times. CDR3: CASSKDGGSSYEQYF. As DNA, the CDR3 is TGTGCCAGTAGTAAAGACGGGGGGAGCTCCTACGAGCAGTACTTC. The chain uses TRBV19 and TRBJ2-7; 7 bases fit TRBD2. Germline V lookup: CDR1 LNHDA, CDR2 SQIVND (reference sequence). This CDR3 is built from 15 residues. J lost 0 bases, V lost 4 bases, and 6 bases had no gene match.

This clonotype occurred many times. The rearrangement links TRBV4-1 to TRBJ2-5; tentative D call: TRBD2 (6 bases). Germline assignment: CDR1 MGHRA and CDR2 YSYEKL. The CDR3 sequence is 17 residues long. Trimming took 1 base from V and 5 from J, leaving 20 bases between them. Written as DNA, the CDR3 is TGCGCCAGCAGCCAAGTCCGGGCAGCGGGCAATCAGGAGACCCAGTACTTC. Protein sequence: CASSQVRAAGNQETQYF.

CDR3 sequence: CASSQVFHSFSGNTIYF. As DNA, the CDR3 is TGCGCCAGCAGCCAAGTTTTTCACAGCTTCTCTGGAAACACCATATATTTT. The chain combines TRBV4-1 with TRBJ1-3; D gene ambiguous. The V and J ends lost 1 base and 0 bases respectively, with 13 bases between them. From germline, CDR1 is MGHRA and CDR2 YSYEKL. The CDR3 extends over 17 amino acids.

This clonotype was seen repeatedly, ten times or more. The chain couples TRBV29-1 to TRBJ2-5, with D perhaps matching TRBD1 (6 bases). Between the trimmed V and J ends, which lost 0 bases and 11 bases, there was a span of 13 bases. The CDR3 covers 12 residues. CDR1 and CDR2 (germline): SQVTM, ANQGSEA. The CDR3 coding sequence is TGCAGCGTTGAAGATCAGGGGACCGCTCAGTACTTC. This gives the protein CSVEDQGTAQYF.

This clonotype was seen repeatedly, ten times or more. The V call is TRBV30, the J call TRBJ1-6; D remains unclear. Germline loops: CDR1 GTSNPN, CDR2 SVGIG (reference sequence). The V end lost 4 bases, the J end lost 4 bases, and 8 bases lay between the germline ends. CDR3 size: 13 residues. The CDR3 spells CAWNEGYNSPLHF. As DNA, the CDR3 is TGTGCCTGGAATGAGGGTTATAATTCACCCCTCCACTTT.

Ten or more counts support this clonotype. This chain uses TRBV2 with TRBJ1-2, with 7 positions matching TRBD1. Per the germline V gene, CDR1 is SNHLY and CDR2 is FYNNEI. The CDR3 has 12 amino acids. V was clipped by 7 bases and J by 4 bases; unmatched bases: 3. The CDR3 reads CASTGDSYGYTF. In DNA, the CDR3 is TGTGCCAGCACAGGGGACAGCTATGGCTACACCTTC.

This clonotype was picked up many times. V and J are TRBV7-6 and TRBJ2-7, with TRBD2 as a possible D gene (6 bases). The CDR3 runs to 15 residues. CDR1 SGHVS and CDR2 FNYEAQ come from the germline V gene. The V end lost 1 base, the J end lost 3 bases, and 13 bases lay between the germline ends. For the CDR3, the DNA is TGTGCCAGCAGCTTAGGGGCGGGGTCCAACTACGAGCAGTACTTC. Its translation is CASSLGAGSNYEQYF.

The rearrangement links TRBV5-1 to TRBJ2-2; either TRBD1 or TRBD2 may supply D (5 bases each). Germline V gene lookup returns CDR1 SGHRS and CDR2 YFSETQ. This CDR3 spans 16 amino acids. V dropped 2 bases and J dropped 2 bases, with 13 bases sitting between them. Written as DNA, the CDR3 is TGCGCCAGCAGCTTTACCCCGGGGCCAAACACCGGGGAGCTGTTTTTT. It translates to CASSFTPGPNTGELFF.

This clonotype has just a few counts. This chain links TRBV5-1 with TRBJ2-2, with TRBD2 matching over 8 bases. CDR3 length: 17 amino acids. J gave up 3 bases and V 8 bases, and 15 bases lay outside the gene matches. CDR1 is SGHRS, CDR2 YFSETQ, per germline. The CDR3 sequence is CASSDGISGMYTGELFF. As DNA, the CDR3 is TGCGCCAGTAGCGATGGAATTAGCGGGATGTACACCGGGGAGCTGTTTTTT.

The sample holds many counts of this clonotype. The chain has TRBV28 and TRBJ1-2, with D tentatively TRBD1 (5 bases). Trimming removed 11 bases from V and 4 bases from J, with 26 bases in between. CDR3 size: 16 residues. Germline assignment: CDR1 MDHEN and CDR2 SYDVKM. The CDR3, as DNA: TGTGCCGCCAGCAAGGTCCGGGACCAAACTGTCTATGGCTACACCTTC. This encodes CAASKVRDQTVYGYTF.

This clonotype was counted many times. V and J are TRBV12-3 or TRBV12-4 and TRBJ2-7; perhaps TRBD1 as D (6 bases). With 6 bases removed from V and 3 bases from J, the gap between germline ends came to 15 bases. The length of the CDR3 is 14 residues. CDR3 nucleotides: TGTGCCAGCAGCTATTCGTACAGGGTCTACGAGCAGTACTTC. Its protein is CASSYSYRVYEQYF.

Notes on this clonotype: An end of the junction does not agree with germline; a read error may underlie this. The chain combines TRBV18 with TRBJ1-3, with unresolved D. CDR1 and CDR2 from the germline V gene are KGHSH and LQKENI. This CDR3 has 14 amino acids. The CDR3 spells CASPLDRSGNTTYF. CDR3 DNA: TGTGCCAGCCCCCTGGACCGCTCTGGAAACACCACATATTTT. The entire variable domain, with the rest obtained from reference TRBV18 and TRBJ1-3, is as follows: NAGVMQNPRHLVRRRGQEARLRCSPMKGHSHVYWYRQLPEEGLKFMVYLQKENIIDESGMPKERFSAEFPKEGPSILRIQQVVRGDSAAYFCASPLDRSGNTTYFGEGSWLTVV.

The V gene is TRBV3-1, the J gene TRBJ2-7; perhaps TRBD2 as D (7 bases). Trimming took off 4 bases at V and 6 bases at J, with 13 bases between the two ends. Germline V gene data show CDR1 as LGHDT and CDR2 as YNNKEL (reference sequence). CDR3 length: 13 amino acids. The CDR3 DNA reads as TGTGCCAGCAGCCGTTCGAGGGGGGGCGAGCAGTACTTC. Protein sequence: CASSRSRGGEQYF.